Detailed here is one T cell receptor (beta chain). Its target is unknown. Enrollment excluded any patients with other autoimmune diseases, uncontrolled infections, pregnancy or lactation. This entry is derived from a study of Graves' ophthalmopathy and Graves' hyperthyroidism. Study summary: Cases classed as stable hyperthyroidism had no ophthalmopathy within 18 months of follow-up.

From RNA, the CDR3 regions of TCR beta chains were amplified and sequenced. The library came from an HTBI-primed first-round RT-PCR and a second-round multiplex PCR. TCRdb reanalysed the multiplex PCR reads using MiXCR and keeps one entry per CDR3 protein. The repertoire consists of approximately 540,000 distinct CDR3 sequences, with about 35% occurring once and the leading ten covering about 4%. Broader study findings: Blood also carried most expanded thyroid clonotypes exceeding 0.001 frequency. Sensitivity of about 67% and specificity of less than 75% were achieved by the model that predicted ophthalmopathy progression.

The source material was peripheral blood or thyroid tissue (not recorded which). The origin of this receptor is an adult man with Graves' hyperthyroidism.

The CDR3 reads CASSFGQGAESPLHF. The CDR3 DNA is TGTGCCAGCAGCTTCGGACAGGGGGCGGAATCACCCCTCCACTTT. The chain is built from TRBV11-1 and TRBJ1-6; 11 nucleotides match TRBD1. Germline V CDR1 and CDR2: SGHAT, FQDESV (reference sequence). The CDR3 spans 15 residues. Losses at the gene ends were 3 bases for V and 10 bases for J; bases not matched to a gene: 5. The full variable domain, its missing parts supplied by reference TRBV11-1 and TRBJ1-6, is EAEVAQSPRYKITEKSQAVAFWCDPISGHATLYWYRQILGQGPELLVQFQDESVVDDSQLPKDRFSAERLKGVDSTLKIQPAELGDSAMYLCASSFGQGAESPLHFGNGTRLTVT.